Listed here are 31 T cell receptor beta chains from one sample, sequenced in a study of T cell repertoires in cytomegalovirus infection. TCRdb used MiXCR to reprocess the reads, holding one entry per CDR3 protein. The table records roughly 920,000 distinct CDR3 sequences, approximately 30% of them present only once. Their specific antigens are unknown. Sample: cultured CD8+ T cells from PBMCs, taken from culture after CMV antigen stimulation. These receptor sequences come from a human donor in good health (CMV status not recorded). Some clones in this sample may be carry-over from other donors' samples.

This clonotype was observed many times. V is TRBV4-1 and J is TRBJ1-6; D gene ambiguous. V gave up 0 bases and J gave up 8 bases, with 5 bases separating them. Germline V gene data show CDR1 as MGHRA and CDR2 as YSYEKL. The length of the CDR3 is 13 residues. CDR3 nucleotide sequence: TGCGCCAGCAGCCAAGACCGGGATTCACCCCTCCACTTT. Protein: CASSQDRDSPLHF.

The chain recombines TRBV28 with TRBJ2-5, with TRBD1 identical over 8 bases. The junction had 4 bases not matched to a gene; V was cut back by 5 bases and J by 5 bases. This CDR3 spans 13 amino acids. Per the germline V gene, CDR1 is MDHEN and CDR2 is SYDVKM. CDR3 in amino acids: CASSARGPETQYF. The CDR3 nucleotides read TGTGCCAGCAGTGCCAGGGGGCCGGAGACCCAGTACTTC.

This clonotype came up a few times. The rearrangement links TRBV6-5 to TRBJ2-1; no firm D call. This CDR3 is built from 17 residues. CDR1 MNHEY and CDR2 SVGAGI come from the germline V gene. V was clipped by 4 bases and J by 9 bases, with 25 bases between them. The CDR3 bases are TGTGCCAGCAGTTGGTCGGGTGGGTACGTGCGTGACGGTGAGCAGTTCTTC. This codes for CASSWSGGYVRDGEQFF.

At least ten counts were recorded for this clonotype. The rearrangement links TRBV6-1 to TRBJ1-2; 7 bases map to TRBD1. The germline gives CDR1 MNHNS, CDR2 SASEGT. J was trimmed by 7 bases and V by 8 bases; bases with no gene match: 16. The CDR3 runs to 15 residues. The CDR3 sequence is CASSNPYTGAAGYTF. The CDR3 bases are TGTGCCAGCTCCAACCCTTACACAGGGGCAGCTGGCTACACCTTC.

CDR3 protein: CASRHRGEARNEQFF. As DNA, the CDR3 is TGTGCCAGTAGACACAGGGGTGAGGCTCGCAATGAGCAGTTCTTC. V usage is TRBV19 and J usage is TRBJ2-1, with 7 bases lining up with TRBD1. CDR3 length: 15 residues. Per germline, CDR1 LNHDA and CDR2 SQIVND (reference sequence). The trim removed 6 bases at V and 6 bases at J, leaving 11 bases unmatched.

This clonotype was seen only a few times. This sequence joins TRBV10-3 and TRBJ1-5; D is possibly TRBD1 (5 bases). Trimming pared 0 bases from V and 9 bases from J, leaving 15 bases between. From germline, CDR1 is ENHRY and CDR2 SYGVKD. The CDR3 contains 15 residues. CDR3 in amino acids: CAISESMTGAWPQHF. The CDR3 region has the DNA TGTGCCATCAGTGAGTCGATGACCGGGGCATGGCCCCAGCATTTT.

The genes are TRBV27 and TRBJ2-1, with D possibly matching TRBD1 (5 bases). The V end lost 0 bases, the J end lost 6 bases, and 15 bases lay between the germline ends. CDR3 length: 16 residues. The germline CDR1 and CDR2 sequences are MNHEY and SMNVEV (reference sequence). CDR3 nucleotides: TGTGCCAGCAGTTTATCGCAAGGGGCGTTTGGCAATGAGCAGTTCTTC. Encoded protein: CASSLSQGAFGNEQFF.

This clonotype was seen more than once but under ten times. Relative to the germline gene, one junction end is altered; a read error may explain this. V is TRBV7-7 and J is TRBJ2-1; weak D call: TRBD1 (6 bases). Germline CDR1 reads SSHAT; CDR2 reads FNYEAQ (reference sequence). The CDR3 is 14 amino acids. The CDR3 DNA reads TGTGCTAGCAGCTTGTCAGGGGCCCCGGATGAGCAGTTCTTC. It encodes CASSLSGAPDEQFF.

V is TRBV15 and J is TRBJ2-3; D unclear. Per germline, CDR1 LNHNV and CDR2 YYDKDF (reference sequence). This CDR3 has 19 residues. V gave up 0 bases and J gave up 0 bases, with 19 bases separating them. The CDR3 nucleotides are TGTGCCACCAGCAGAGATCCCCCACCGACTGTCTCTAGCACAGATACGCAGTATTTT. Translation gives CATSRDPPPTVSSTDTQYF.

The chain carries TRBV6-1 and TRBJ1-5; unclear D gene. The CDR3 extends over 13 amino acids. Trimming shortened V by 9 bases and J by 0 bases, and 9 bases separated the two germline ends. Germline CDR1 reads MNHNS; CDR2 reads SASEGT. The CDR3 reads CASRVASNQPQHF. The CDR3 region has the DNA TGTGCCAGTCGGGTGGCTAGCAATCAGCCCCAGCATTTT.

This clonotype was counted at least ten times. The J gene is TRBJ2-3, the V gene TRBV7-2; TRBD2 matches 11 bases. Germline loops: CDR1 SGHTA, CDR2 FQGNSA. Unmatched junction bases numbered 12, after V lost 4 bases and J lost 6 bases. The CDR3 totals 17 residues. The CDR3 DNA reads TGTGCCAGCAGCTCCTCATCCTTAGCGGGGGGGCAGGATACGCAGTATTTT. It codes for CASSSSSLAGGQDTQYF.

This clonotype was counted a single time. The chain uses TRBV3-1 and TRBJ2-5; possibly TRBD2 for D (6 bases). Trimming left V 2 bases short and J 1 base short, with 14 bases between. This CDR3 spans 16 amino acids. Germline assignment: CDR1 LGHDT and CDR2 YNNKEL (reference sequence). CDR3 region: CASSQPYGTSQETQYF. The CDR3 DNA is TGTGCCAGCAGCCAACCTTACGGGACTTCCCAAGAGACCCAGTACTTC.

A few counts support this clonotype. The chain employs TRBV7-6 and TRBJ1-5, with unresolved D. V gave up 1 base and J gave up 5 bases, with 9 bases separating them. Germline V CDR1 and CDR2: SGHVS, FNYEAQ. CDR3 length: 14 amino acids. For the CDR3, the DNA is TGTGCCAGCAGCTTAGGGCGCCCTGATCAGCCCCAGCATTTT. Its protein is CASSLGRPDQPQHF.

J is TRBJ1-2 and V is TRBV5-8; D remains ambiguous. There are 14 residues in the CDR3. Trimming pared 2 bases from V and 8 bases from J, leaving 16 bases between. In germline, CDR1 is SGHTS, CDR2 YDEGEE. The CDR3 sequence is CASSFALRRFGYTF. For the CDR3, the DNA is TGTGCCAGCAGCTTTGCGCTTAGGCGTTTCGGCTACACCTTC.

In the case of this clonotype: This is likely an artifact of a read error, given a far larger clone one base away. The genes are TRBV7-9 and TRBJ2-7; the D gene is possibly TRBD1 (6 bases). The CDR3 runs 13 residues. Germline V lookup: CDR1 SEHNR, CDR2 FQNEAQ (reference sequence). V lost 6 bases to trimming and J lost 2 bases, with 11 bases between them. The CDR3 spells CASRPGQTYEQYF. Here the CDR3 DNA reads TGTGCCAGCAGACCCGGACAGACCTACGAGCAGTACTTC.

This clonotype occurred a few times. CDR3 region: CASSARGGTGELFF. Written as DNA, the CDR3 is TGTGCCAGCAGTGCGCGGGGGGGCACCGGGGAGCTGTTTTTT. The chain recombines TRBV6-5 with TRBJ2-2; 9 bases line up with TRBD2. This CDR3 spans 14 amino acids. From germline, CDR1 is MNHEY and CDR2 SVGAGI. The junction had 2 bases not matched to a gene; V was cut back by 5 bases and J by 4 bases.

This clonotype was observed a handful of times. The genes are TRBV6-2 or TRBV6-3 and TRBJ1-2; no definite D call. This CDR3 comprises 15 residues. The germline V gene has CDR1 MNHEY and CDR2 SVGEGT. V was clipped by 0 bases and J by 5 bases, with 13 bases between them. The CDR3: CASSYSRSDGYGYTF. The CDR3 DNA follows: TGTGCCAGCAGTTACTCGCGAAGCGATGGGTATGGCTACACCTTC.

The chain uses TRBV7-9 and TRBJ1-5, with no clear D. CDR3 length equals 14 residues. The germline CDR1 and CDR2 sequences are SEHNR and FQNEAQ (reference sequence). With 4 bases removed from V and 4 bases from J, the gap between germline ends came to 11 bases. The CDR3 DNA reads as TGTGCCAGCAGCTCCACTGCGGGGAATCAGCCCCAGCATTTT. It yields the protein CASSSTAGNQPQHF.

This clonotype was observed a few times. CDR3 amino acids: CASSPSWDRVNEQFF. Here the CDR3 DNA reads TGTGCCAGCAGCCCTTCCTGGGACAGGGTGAATGAGCAGTTCTTC. The chain uses TRBV7-9 and TRBJ2-1; 9 bases align to TRBD1. V shed 5 bases, J shed 7 bases, and the junction held 9 bases outside the gene matches. Germline V gene data show CDR1 as SEHNR and CDR2 as FQNEAQ (reference sequence). CDR3 length: 15 residues.

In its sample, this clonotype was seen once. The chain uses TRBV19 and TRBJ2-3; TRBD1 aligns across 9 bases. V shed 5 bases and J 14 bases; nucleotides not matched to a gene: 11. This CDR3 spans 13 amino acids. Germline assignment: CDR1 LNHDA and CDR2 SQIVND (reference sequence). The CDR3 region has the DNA TGTGCCAGTAGTCCGGGACAGGGTTCCTCTGTGTATTTT. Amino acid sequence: CASSPGQGSSVYF.

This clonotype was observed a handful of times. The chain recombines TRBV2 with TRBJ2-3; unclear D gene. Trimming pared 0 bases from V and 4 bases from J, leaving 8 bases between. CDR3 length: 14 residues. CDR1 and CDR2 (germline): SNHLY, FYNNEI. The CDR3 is CASSEALFPDTQYF. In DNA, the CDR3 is TGTGCCAGCAGTGAAGCGCTATTCCCAGATACGCAGTATTTT.

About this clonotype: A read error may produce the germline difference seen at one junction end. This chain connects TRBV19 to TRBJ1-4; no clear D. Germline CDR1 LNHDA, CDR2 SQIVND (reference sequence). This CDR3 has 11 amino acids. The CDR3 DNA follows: TGTGCCAGTAGTGATTATGAAAAACTGTCTTTT. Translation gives CASSDYEKLSF.

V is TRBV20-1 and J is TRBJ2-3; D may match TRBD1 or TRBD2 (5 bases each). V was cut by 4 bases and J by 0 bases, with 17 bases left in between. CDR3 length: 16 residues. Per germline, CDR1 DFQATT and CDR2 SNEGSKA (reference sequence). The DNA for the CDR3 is TGCAGTGCTACGCCTTGGGGGATAGATAGCACAGATACGCAGTATTTT. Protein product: CSATPWGIDSTDTQYF.

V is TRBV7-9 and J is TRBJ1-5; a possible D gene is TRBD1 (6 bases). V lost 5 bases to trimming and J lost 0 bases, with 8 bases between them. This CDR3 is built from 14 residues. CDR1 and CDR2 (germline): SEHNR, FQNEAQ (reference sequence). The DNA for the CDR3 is TGTGCCAGCAGCGACAGGAATAGCAATCAGCCCCAGCATTTT. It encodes CASSDRNSNQPQHF.

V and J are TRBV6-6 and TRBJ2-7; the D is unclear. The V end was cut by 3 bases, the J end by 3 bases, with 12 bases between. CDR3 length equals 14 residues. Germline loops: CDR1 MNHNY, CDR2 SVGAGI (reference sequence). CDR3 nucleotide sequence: TGTGCCAGCAGTTATACAGCCAAATACTACGAGCAGTACGTC. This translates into CASSYTAKYYEQYV.

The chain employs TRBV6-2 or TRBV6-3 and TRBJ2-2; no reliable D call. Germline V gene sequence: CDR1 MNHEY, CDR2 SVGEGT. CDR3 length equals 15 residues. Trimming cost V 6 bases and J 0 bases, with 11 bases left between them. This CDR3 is CASRTDIANTGELFF. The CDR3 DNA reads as TGTGCCAGCAGAACAGACATAGCGAACACCGGGGAGCTGTTTTTT.

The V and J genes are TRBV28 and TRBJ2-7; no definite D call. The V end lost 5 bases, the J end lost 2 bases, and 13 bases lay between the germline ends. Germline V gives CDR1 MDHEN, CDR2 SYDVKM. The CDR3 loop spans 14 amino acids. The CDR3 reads CASSPHQVPYEQYV. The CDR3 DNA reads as TGTGCCAGCAGTCCTCATCAGGTTCCCTACGAGCAGTACGTC.

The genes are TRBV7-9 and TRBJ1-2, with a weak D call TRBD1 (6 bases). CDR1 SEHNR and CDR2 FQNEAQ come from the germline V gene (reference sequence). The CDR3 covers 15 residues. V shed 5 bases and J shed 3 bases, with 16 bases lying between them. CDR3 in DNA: TGTGCCAGCAGCGGAGGGACATCAAATTACTATGGCTACACCTTC. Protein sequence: CASSGGTSNYYGYTF.

CDR3 in amino acids: CASSVSRRESSYNEQFF. The CDR3 DNA reads TGTGCCAGCAGTGTTTCGCGACGGGAGAGCTCCTACAATGAGCAGTTCTTC. The J gene is TRBJ2-1, the V gene TRBV6-1; tentative D call: TRBD2 (6 bases). The germline V gene encodes CDR1 MNHNS and CDR2 SASEGT. The CDR3 extends over 17 amino acids. V was trimmed by 4 bases and J by 0 bases, leaving 16 bases between them.

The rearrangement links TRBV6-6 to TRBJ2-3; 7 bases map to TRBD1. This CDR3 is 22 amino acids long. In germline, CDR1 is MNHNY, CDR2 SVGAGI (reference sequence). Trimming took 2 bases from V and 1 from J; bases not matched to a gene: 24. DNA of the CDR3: TGTGCCAGCAGTTACCTTGTCCAGCCGGGACAGTCCATCGATGCCGGCACAGATACGCAGTATTTT. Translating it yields CASSYLVQPGQSIDAGTDTQYF.

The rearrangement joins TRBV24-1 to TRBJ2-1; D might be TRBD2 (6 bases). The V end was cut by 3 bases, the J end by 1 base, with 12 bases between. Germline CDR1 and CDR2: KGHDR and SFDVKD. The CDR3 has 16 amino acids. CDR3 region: CATSDLLARSYNEQFF. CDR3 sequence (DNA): TGTGCCACCAGTGATCTTCTAGCGAGGTCCTACAATGAGCAGTTCTTC.